This T cell receptor beta chain originates from a study of blood T cells in healthy people across ages. Next came a second PCR, run for about 6 to 12 cycles, which used a sample-barcoded 5' primer along with a J-beta primer mix. Every cDNA molecule carried a tag from a template-switch adaptor bearing 12 random nucleotides. Every sample returned 2.5 million or more CDR3-containing paired-end reads. TCRdb analysed the 5' RACE reads with MiXCR anew, one entry per CDR3 protein. The sample has 800,000 or so distinct CDR3 sequences, 20% to 25% seen once. The germline V gene encodes CDR1 KGHSY and CDR2 FQNENV. V lost 1 base and J lost 5, with 9 bases in between. This CDR3 region has 13 residues. These data were also filed under a second study, of T cells of mothers and their children. In that study: All donors were healthy and Caucasian; they were a few mothers and their six children.

Sequenced sample: blood. The chain couples TRBV16 to TRBJ2-7; D may be TRBD1 or TRBD2 (5 bases each). This receptor was taken from a boy between 10 and 17 years old in good health. CDR3 sequence (DNA): TGTGCCAGCAGCCAATTGAGAGGGGACGAGCAGTACTTC. Translated, it gives CASSQLRGDEQYF.